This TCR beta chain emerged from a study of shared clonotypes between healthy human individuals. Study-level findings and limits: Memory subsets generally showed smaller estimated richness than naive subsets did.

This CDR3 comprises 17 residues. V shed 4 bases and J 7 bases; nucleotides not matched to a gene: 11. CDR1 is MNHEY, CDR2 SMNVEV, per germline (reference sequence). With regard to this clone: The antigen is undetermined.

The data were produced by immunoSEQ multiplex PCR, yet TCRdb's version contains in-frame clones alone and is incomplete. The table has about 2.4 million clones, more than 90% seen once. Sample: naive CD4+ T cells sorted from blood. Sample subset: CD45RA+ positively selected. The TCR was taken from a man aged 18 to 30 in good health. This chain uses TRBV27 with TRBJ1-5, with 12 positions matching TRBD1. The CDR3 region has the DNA TGTGCCAGCAGTTCCGGGACAGGGGGCGCGAGGTACCAGCCCCAGCATTTT. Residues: CASSSGTGGARYQPQHF.